The sequence of this T cell receptor (beta chain) was determined in a study of blood T cell repertoires in COVID-19. In the study overall: T cells, B-cell-depleted T cells, or PBMCs supplied cDNA or gDNA.

CDR1 SGHRS and CDR2 YFSETQ come from the germline V gene. V was clipped by 0 bases and J by 7 bases, with 11 bases between them. The CDR3 totals 13 residues. As originally analysed: Amplified reference gene primers provided the basis for estimating nucleated cell counts. This table comes from immunoSEQ multiplex PCR, and its TCRdb copy is limited to in-frame clones, with some not included. V, J and clone size were drawn from that table, and D and trimming were deduced from the DNA. The table shows over 300,000 clones, with approximately 88% occurring only once. This clonotype was obtained from a woman aged 25 to 39 with acute COVID-19. The sample comprised PBMCs or T cells enriched from blood (not recorded which). The chain is built from TRBV5-1 and TRBJ2-7; D is possibly TRBD1 (6 bases). The CDR3 loop is CASSLGADREQYF. The CDR3 nucleotides are TGCGCCAGCAGCTTGGGGGCCGACAGGGAGCAGTACTTC.